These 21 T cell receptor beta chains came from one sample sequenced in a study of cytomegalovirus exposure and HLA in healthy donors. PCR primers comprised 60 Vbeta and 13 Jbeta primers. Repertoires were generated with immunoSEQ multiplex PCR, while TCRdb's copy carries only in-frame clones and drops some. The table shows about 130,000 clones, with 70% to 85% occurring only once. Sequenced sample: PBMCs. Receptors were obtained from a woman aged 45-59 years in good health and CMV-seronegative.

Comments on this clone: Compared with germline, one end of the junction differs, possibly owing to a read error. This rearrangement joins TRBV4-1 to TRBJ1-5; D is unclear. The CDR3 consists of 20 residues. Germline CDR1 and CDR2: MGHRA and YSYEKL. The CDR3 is CASSQDRREAFPPMNQPQHF. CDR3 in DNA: TGCGCTAGCAGCCAAGATAGAAGGGAGGCATTCCCCCCAATGAATCAGCCCCAGCATTTT.

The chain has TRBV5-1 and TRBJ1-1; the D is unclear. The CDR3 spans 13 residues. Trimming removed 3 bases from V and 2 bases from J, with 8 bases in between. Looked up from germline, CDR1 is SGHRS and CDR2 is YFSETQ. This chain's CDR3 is CASSSSGNTEAFF. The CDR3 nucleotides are TGCGCCAGCAGCTCGAGCGGCAACACTGAAGCTTTCTTT. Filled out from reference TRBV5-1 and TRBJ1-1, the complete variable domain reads KAGVTQTPRYLIKTRGQQVTLSCSPISGHRSVSWYQQTPGQGLQFLFEYFSETQRNKGNFPGRFSGRQFSNSRSEMNVSTLELGDSALYLCASSSSGNTEAFFGQGTRLTVV.

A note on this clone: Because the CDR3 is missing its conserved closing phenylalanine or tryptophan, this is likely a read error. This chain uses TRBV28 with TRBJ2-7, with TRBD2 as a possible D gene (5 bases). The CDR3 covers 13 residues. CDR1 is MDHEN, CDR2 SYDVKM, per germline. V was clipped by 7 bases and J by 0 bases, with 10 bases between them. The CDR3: CASKRTGSYEQYL. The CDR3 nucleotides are TGTGCCAGCAAGCGGACTGGCTCCTACGAGCAGTACCTC.

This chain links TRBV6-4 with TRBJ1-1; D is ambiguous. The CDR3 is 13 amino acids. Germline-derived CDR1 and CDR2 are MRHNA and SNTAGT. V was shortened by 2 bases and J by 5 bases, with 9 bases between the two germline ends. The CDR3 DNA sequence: TGTGCCAGCAGTGACAGGGAGGGAACTGAAGCTTTCTTT. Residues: CASSDREGTEAFF.

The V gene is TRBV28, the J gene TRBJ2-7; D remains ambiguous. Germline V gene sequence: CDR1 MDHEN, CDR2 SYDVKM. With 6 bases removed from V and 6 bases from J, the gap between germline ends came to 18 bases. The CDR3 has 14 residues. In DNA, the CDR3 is TGTGCCAGCAGCGAATCCCGGAGATCATCCGAGCAGTACTTC. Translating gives CASSESRRSSEQYF.

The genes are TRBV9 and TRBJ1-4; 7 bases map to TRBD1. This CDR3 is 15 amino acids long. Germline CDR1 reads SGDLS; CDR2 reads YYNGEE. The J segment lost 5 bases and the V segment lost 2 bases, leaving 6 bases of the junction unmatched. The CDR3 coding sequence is TGTGCCAGCAGCGTCGAGACAGGGAAAAATGAAAAACTGTTTTTT. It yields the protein CASSVETGKNEKLFF.

The CDR3 region is CASSIQGAEETQYF. The CDR3 DNA sequence: TGTGCCAGTAGTATTCAGGGGGCTGAAGAGACCCAGTACTTC. This sequence joins TRBV19 and TRBJ2-5, with 8 bases lining up with TRBD1. The length of the CDR3 is 14 residues. Germline V gene sequence: CDR1 LNHDA, CDR2 SQIVND (reference sequence). V trimming: 3 bases; J trimming: 3 bases; junction bases outside the gene matches: 3.

The CDR3 sequence is CAWRENTGELFF. CDR3 DNA: TGTGCCTGGCGGGAGAACACCGGGGAGCTGTTTTTT. The chain is built from TRBV30 and TRBJ2-2; TRBD2 might be the D (5 bases). Germline V gene data show CDR1 as GTSNPN and CDR2 as SVGIG (reference sequence). Trimming pared 5 bases from V and 1 base from J, leaving 5 bases between. This CDR3 spans 12 amino acids.

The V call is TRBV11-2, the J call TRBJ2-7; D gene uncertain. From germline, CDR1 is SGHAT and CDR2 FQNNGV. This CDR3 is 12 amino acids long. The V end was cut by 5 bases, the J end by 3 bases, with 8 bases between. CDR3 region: CASSLLNYEQYF. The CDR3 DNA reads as TGTGCCAGCAGCCTACTAAACTACGAGCAGTACTTC.

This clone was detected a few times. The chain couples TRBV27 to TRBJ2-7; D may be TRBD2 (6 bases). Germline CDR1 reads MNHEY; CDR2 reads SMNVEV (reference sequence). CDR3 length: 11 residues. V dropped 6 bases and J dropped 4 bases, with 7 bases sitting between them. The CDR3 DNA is TGTGCCAGCAGACGGGGGTACGAGCAGTACTTC. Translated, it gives CASRRGYEQYF.

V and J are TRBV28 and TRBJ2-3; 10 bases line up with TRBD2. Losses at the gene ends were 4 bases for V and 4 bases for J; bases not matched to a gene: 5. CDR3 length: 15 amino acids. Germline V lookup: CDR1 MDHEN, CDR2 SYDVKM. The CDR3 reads CASSWLAGAADTQYF. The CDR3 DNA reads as TGTGCCAGCAGTTGGCTAGCGGGAGCTGCAGATACGCAGTATTTT.

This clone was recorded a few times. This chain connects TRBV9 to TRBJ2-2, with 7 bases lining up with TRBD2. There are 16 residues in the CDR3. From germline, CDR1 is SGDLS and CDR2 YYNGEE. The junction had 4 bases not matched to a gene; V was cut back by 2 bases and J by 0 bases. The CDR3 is CASSVLADTNTGELFF. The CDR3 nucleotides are TGTGCCAGCAGCGTGCTAGCGGACACGAACACCGGGGAGCTGTTTTTT.

The CDR3 loop is CASSPRLAGDISHEQFF. The CDR3 nucleotides are TGTGCCAGCAGCCCTCGACTAGCGGGAGACATTAGTCATGAGCAGTTCTTC. V is TRBV7-2 and J is TRBJ2-1; 12 positions agree with TRBD2. CDR1 SGHTA and CDR2 FQGNSA come from the germline V gene. V shed 5 bases, J shed 8 bases, and the junction held 13 bases outside the gene matches. This CDR3 has 17 residues.

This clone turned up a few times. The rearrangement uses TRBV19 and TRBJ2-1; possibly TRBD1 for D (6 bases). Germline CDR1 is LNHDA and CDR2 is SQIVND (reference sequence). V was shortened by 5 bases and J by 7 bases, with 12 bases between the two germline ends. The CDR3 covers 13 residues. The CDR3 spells CASSYTGSNEQFF. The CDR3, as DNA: TGTGCCAGTAGTTATACAGGGTCGAATGAGCAGTTCTTC.

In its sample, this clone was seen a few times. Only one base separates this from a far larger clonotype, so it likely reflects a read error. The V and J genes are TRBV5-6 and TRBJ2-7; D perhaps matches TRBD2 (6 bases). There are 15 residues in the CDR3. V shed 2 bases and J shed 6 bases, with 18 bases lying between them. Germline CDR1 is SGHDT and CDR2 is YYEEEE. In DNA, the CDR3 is TGTGCCAGCAGCTTCTGGTATGGGGGGTTTGGCGAGCAGTACTTC. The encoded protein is CASSFWYGGFGEQYF.

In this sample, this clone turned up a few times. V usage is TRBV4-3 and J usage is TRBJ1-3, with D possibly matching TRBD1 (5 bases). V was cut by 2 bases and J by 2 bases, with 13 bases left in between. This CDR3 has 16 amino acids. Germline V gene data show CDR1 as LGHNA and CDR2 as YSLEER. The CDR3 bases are TGCGCCAGCAGCCAACAACGGTCAGGGACTGGAAACACCATATATTTT. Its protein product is CASSQQRSGTGNTIYF.

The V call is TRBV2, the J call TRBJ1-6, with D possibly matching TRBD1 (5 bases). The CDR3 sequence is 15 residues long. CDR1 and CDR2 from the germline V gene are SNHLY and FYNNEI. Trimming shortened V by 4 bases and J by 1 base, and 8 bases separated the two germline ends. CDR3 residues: CASSAGGSYNSPLHF. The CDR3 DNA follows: TGTGCCAGCAGTGCCGGGGGGTCCTATAATTCACCCCTCCACTTT. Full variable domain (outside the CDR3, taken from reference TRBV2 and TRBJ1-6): EPEVTQTPSHQVTQMGQEVILRCVPISNHLYFYWYRQILGQKVEFLVSFYNNEISEKSEIFDDQFSVERPDGSNFTLKIRSTKLEDSAMYFCASSAGGSYNSPLHFGNGTRLTVT.

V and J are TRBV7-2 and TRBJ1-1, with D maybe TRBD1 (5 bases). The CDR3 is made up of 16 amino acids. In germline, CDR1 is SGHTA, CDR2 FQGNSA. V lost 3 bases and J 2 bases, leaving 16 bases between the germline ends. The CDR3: CASSLISGLLNTEAFF. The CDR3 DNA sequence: TGTGCCAGCAGCTTGATTTCGGGACTGCTTAACACTGAAGCTTTCTTT.

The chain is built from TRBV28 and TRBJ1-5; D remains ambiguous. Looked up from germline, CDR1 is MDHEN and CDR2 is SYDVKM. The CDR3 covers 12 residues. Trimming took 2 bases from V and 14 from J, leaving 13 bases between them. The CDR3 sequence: CASSLTVEEEHF. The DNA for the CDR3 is TGTGCCAGCAGTTTAACGGTGGAAGAGGAGCATTTT. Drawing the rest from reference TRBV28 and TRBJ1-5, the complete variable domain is DVKVTQSSRYLVKRTGEKVFLECVQDMDHENMFWYRQDPGLGLRLIYFSYDVKMKEKGDIPEGYSVSREKKERFSLILESASTNQTSMYLCASSLTVEEEHFGDGTRLSIL.

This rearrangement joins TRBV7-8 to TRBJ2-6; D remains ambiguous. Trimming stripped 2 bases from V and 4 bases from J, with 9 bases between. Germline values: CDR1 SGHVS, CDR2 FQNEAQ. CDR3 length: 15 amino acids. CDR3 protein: CASSLIGAGANVLTF. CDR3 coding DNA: TGTGCCAGCAGCTTAATTGGAGCGGGGGCCAACGTCCTGACTTTC.

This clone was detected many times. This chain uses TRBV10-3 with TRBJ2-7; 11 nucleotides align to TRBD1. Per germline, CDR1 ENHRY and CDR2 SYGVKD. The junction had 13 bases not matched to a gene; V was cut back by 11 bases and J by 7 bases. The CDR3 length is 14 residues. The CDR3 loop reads CAATRDRGAREQYF. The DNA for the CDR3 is TGTGCCGCGACGCGGGACAGGGGGGCACGGGAGCAGTACTTC.